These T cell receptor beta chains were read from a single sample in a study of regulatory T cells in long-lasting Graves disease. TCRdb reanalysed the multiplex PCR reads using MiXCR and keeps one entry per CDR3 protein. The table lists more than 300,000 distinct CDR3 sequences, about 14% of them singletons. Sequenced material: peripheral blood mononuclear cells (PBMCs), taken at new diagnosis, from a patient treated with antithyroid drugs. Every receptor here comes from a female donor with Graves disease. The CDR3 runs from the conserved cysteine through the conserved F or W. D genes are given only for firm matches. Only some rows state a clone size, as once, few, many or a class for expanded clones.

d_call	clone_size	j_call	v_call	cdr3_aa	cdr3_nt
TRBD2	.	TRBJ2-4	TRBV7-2	CASSLDWGGNIQYF	TGTGCCAGCAGCTTAGATTGGGGGGGGAACATTCAGTACTTC
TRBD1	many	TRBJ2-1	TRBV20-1	CSARGQGAWNEQFF	TGCAGTGCTAGGGGACAGGGGGCGTGGAATGAGCAGTTCTTC
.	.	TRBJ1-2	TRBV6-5	CASSLLRGGGSYGYTF	TGTGCCAGCAGTTTGCTCCGAGGGGGAGGAAGCTATGGCTACACCTTC
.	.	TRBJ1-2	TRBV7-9	CAIPGPESYYGYTF	TGTGCCATTCCTGGACCGGAATCTTACTATGGCTACACCTTC
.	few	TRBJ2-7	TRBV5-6	CASSTLRAYEQYF	TGTGCCAGCAGCACCCTGCGGGCCTACGAGCAGTACTTC
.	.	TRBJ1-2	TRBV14	CASSQDWGSVYGYTF	TGTGCCAGCAGCCAAGATTGGGGGTCAGTCTATGGCTACACCTTC
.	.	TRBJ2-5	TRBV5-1	CASSPEVASGVATQYF	TGCGCCAGCAGCCCGGAGGTGGCGTCAGGGGTGGCGACCCAGTACTTC
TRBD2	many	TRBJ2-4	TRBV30	CAWGIQGLKNIQYF	TGTGCCTGGGGAATTCAGGGACTAAAAAACATTCAGTACTTC
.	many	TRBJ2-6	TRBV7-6	CASSFNVGAGANVLTF	TGTGCCAGCAGTTTCAACGTGGGAGCTGGGGCCAACGTCCTGACTTTC
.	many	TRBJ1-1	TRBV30	CAWRLETEAFF	TGTGCCTGGAGGTTGGAGACTGAAGCTTTCTTT
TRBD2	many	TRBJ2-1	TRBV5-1	CATWFGGRREQFF	TGCGCCACCTGGTTTGGCGGGAGAAGGGAGCAGTTCTTC
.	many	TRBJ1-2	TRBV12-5	CASGLVPDSRKLTNYGYTF	TGTGCTAGTGGTTTGGTACCGGACAGCCGGAAGCTTACTAACTATGGCTACACCTTC
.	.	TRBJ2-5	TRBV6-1	CASSSQTGTQYF	TGTGCCAGTTCGAGCCAGACCGGGACCCAGTACTTC
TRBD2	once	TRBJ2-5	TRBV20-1	CSASALTSGRGETQYF	TGCAGTGCTAGCGCGCTTACTAGCGGGAGAGGAGAGACCCAGTACTTC
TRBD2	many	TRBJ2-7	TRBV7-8	CASRRVGTSGPDEQYF	TGTGCCAGCAGAAGGGTGGGGACTAGTGGGCCGGACGAGCAGTACTTC